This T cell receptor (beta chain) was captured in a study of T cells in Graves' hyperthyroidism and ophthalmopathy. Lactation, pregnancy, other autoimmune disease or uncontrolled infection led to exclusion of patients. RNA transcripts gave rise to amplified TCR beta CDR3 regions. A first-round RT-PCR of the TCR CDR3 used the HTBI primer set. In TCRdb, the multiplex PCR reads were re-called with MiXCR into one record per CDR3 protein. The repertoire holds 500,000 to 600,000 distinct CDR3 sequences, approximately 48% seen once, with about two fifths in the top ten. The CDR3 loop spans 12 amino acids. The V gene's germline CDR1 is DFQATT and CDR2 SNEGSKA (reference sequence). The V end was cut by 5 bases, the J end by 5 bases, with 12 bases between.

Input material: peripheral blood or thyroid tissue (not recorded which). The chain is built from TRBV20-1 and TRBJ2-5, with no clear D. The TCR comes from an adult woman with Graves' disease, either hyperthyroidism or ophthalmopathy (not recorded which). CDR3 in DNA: TGCAGTGCTCGCAACTATGGGGAGACCCAGTACTTC. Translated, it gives CSARNYGETQYF.